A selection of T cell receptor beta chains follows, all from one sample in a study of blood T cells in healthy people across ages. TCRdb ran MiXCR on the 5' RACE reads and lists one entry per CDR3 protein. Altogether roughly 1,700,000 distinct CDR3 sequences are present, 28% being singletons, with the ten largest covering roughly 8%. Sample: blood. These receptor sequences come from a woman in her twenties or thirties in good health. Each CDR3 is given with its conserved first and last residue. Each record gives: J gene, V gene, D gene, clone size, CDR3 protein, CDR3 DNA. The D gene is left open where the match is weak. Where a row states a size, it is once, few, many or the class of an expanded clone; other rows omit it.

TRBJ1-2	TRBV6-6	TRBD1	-	CASSYSGQGGSYGYTF	TGTGCCAGCAGTTACTCGGGACAGGGAGGCTCCTATGGCTACACCTTC
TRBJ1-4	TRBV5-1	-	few	CASSGGLGEKLFF	TGCGCCAGCAGCGGGGGTTTAGGGGAAAAACTGTTTTTT
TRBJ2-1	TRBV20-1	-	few	CSAIRGPPINEQFF	TGCAGTGCTATTAGGGGTCCACCTATAAATGAGCAGTTCTTC
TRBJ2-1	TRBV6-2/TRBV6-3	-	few	CASTAGGGPYEQFF	TGTGCCAGCACCGCGGGCGGGGGCCCCTATGAGCAGTTCTTC
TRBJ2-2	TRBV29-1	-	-	CSVVRTGELFF	TGCAGCGTTGTCCGGACCGGGGAGCTGTTTTTT
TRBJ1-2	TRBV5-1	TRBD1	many	CASRGWGQSYGYTF	TGCGCCAGCAGGGGTTGGGGACAGAGCTATGGCTACACCTTC
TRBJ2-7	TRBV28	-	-	CASSCPGRVQYF	TGTGCCAGCAGTTGCCCCGGGCGTGTGCAGTACTTC
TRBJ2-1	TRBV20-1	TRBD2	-	CSANGRAGATYNELFF	TGCAGTGCTAACGGGAGGGCCGGGGCGACCTACAATGAGCTGTTCTTC
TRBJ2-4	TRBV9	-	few	CASSEREGGAQYF	TGTGCCAGCAGCGAAAGGGAGGGGGGCGCTCAGTACTTC
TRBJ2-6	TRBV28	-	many	CASSFKVQSGANVLTF	TGTGCCAGCAGTTTTAAGGTCCAGTCTGGGGCCAACGTCCTGACTTTC
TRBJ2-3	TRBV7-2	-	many	CASSFGTQSDTQYF	TGTGCCAGCAGCTTCGGGACACAGTCAGATACGCAGTATTTT
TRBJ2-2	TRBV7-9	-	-	CASSFTASRQVKTGELFF	TGTGCCAGCAGCTTCACTGCTTCCCGGCAGGTCAAAACCGGGGAGCTGTTTTTT
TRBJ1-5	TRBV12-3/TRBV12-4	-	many	CASSPTFSNQPQHF	TGTGCCAGCAGTCCGACCTTTAGCAATCAGCCCCAGCATTTT
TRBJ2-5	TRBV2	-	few	CASHLTRVAQKTQYF	TGTGCCAGTCACCTTACCAGGGTAGCGCAAAAGACCCAGTACTTC
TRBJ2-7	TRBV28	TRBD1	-	CASSLMLDRAPYEQYF	TGTGCCAGCAGTTTAATGCTCGACAGGGCCCCCTACGAGCAGTACTTC
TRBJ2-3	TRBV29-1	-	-	CSVGVLTDTQYF	TGCAGCGTTGGAGTCCTCACAGATACGCAGTATTTT
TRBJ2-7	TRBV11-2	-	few	CASSFGGGPEQYF	TGTGCCAGCAGCTTTGGAGGGGGACCCGAGCAGTACTTC
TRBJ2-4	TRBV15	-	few	CATSRVGQPENIQYF	TGTGCCACCAGCAGAGTCGGGCAACCCGAAAACATTCAGTACTTC
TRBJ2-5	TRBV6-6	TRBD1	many	CASTPPGGEEQYF	TGTGCCAGCACTCCCCCAGGGGGCGAGGAGCAGTACTTC
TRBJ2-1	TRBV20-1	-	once	CSARAGLGANEQFF	TGCAGTGCTCGGGCAGGGCTGGGGGCCAATGAGCAGTTCTTC
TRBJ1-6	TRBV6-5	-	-	CASSGQHNSPLHF	TGTGCCAGCAGTGGACAGCATAATTCACCCCTCCACTTT
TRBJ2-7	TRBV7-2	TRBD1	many	CASSWLTGVNYEQYF	TGTGCCAGCAGCTGGCTGACAGGGGTAAACTACGAGCAGTACTTC